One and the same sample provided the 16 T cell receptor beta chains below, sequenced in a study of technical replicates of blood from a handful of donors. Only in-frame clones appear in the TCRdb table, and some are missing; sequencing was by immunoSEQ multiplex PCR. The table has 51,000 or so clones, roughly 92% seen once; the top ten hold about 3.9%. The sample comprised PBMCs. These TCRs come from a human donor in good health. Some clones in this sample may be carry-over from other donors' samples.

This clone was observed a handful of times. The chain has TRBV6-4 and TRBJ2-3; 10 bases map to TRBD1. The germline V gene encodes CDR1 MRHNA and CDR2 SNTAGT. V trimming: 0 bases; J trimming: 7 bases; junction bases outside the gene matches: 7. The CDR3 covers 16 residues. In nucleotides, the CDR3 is TGTGCCAGCAGTGACTCGGGGGGACAGGGGTCGAATACGCAGTATTTT. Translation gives CASSDSGGQGSNTQYF.

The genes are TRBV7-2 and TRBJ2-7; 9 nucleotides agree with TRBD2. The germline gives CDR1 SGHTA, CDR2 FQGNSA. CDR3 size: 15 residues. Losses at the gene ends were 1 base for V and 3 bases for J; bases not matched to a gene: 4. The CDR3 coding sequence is TGTGCCAGCAGCTTAGTCGCTAGCGGGGACTACGAGCAGTACTTC. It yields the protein CASSLVASGDYEQYF. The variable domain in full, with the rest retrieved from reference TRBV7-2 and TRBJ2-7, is GAGVSQSPSNKVTEKGKDVELRCDPISGHTALYWYRQSLGQGLEFLIYFQGNSAPDKSGLPSDRFSAERTGGSVSTLTIQRTQQEDSAVYLCASSLVASGDYEQYFGPGTRLTVT.

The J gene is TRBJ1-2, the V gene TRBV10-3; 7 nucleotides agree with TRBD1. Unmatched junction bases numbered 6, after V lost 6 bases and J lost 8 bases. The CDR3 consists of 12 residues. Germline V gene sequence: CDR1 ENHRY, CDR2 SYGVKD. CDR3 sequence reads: CAISRDSVGYTF. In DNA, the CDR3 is TGTGCCATCAGCAGGGACAGTGTGGGCTACACCTTC.

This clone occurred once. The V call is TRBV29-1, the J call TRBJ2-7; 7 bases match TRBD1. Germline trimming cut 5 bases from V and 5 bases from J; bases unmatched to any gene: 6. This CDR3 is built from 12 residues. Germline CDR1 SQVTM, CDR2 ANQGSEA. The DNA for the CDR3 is TGCAGCGTTCAGGGGGTGAGCAACGAGCAGTACTTC. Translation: CSVQGVSNEQYF.

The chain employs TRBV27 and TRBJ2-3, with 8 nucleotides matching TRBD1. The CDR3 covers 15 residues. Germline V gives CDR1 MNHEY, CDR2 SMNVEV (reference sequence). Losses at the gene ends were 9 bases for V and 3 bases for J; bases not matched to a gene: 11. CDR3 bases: TGTGCCAGTCGATCAGGGGGCAGGAGAACAGATACGCAGTATTTT. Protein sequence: CASRSGGRRTDTQYF.

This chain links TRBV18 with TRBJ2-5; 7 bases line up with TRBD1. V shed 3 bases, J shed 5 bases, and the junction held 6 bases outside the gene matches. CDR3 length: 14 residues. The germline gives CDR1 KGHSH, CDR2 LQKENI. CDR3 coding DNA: TGTGCCAGCTCACCTACGACAGGGTGGGAGACCCAGTACTTC. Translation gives CASSPTTGWETQYF.

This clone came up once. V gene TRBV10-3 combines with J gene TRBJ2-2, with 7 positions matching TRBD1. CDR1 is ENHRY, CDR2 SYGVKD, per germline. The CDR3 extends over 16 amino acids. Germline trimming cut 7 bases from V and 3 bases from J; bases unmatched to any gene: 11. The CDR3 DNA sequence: TGTGCCATCAAATCAAGTAGGGGGCTGGACACCGGGGAGCTGTTTTTT. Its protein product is CAIKSSRGLDTGELFF.

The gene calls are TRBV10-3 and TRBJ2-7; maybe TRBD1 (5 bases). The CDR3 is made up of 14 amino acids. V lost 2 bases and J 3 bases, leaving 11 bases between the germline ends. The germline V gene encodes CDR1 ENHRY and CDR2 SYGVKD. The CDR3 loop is CAISEDRRSYEQYF. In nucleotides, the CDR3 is TGTGCCATCAGTGAGGACAGAAGAAGCTACGAGCAGTACTTC.

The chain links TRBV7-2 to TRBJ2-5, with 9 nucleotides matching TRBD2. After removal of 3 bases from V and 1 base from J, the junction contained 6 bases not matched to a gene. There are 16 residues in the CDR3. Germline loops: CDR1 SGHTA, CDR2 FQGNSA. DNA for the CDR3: TGTGCCAGCAGCTTGGTAGCGGGAGCTTCCCAAGAGACCCAGTACTTC. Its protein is CASSLVAGASQETQYF.

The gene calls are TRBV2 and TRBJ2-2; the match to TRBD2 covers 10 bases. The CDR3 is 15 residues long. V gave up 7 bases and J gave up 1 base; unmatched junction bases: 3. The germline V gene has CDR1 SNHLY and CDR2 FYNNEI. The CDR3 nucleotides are TGTGCCAGCAAACGGACTAGCGGGAACACCGGGGAGCTGTTTTTT. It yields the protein CASKRTSGNTGELFF.

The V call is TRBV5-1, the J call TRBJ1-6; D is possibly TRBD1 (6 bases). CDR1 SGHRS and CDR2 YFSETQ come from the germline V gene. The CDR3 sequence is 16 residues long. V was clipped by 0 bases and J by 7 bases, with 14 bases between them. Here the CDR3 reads CASSLALRTGNSPLHF. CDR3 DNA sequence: TGCGCCAGCAGCTTGGCCTTGAGAACAGGGAATTCACCCCTCCACTTT.

DNA for the CDR3: TGTGCCATCAGTGAGTCCGGGTACGAGCAGTACTTC. This sequence encodes CAISESGYEQYF. The rearrangement uses TRBV10-3 and TRBJ2-7, with D unclear. Deletions cut 0 bases from V and 4 bases from J, with 4 bases between. The CDR3 has 12 amino acids. Germline loops: CDR1 ENHRY, CDR2 SYGVKD.

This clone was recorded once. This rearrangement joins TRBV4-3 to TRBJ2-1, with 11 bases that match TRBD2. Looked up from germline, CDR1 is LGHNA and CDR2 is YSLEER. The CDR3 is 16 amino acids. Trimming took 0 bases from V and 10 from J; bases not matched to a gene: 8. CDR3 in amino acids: CASSQDPGTSGREQFF. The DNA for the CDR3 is TGCGCCAGCAGCCAAGATCCCGGGACTAGCGGCAGGGAGCAGTTCTTC.

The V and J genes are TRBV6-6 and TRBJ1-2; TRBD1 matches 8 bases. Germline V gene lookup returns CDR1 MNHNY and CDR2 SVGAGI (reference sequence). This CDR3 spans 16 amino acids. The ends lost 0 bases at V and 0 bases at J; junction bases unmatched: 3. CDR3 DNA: TGTGCCAGCAGTTACTCAACGACAGGGGCTAACTATGGCTACACCTTC. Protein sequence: CASSYSTTGANYGYTF.

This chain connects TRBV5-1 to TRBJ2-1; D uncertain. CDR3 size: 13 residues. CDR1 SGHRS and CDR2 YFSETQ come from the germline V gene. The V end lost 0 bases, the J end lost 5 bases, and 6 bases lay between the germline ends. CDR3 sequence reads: CASSLDPDNEQFF. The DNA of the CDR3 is TGCGCCAGCAGCTTGGACCCAGACAATGAGCAGTTCTTC.

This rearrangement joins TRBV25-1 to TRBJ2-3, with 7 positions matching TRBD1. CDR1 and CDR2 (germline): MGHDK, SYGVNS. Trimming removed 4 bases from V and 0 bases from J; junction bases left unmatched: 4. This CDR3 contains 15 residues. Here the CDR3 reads CASSVKQGSTDTQYF. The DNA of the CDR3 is TGTGCCAGCAGTGTCAAACAGGGGAGCACAGATACGCAGTATTTT.